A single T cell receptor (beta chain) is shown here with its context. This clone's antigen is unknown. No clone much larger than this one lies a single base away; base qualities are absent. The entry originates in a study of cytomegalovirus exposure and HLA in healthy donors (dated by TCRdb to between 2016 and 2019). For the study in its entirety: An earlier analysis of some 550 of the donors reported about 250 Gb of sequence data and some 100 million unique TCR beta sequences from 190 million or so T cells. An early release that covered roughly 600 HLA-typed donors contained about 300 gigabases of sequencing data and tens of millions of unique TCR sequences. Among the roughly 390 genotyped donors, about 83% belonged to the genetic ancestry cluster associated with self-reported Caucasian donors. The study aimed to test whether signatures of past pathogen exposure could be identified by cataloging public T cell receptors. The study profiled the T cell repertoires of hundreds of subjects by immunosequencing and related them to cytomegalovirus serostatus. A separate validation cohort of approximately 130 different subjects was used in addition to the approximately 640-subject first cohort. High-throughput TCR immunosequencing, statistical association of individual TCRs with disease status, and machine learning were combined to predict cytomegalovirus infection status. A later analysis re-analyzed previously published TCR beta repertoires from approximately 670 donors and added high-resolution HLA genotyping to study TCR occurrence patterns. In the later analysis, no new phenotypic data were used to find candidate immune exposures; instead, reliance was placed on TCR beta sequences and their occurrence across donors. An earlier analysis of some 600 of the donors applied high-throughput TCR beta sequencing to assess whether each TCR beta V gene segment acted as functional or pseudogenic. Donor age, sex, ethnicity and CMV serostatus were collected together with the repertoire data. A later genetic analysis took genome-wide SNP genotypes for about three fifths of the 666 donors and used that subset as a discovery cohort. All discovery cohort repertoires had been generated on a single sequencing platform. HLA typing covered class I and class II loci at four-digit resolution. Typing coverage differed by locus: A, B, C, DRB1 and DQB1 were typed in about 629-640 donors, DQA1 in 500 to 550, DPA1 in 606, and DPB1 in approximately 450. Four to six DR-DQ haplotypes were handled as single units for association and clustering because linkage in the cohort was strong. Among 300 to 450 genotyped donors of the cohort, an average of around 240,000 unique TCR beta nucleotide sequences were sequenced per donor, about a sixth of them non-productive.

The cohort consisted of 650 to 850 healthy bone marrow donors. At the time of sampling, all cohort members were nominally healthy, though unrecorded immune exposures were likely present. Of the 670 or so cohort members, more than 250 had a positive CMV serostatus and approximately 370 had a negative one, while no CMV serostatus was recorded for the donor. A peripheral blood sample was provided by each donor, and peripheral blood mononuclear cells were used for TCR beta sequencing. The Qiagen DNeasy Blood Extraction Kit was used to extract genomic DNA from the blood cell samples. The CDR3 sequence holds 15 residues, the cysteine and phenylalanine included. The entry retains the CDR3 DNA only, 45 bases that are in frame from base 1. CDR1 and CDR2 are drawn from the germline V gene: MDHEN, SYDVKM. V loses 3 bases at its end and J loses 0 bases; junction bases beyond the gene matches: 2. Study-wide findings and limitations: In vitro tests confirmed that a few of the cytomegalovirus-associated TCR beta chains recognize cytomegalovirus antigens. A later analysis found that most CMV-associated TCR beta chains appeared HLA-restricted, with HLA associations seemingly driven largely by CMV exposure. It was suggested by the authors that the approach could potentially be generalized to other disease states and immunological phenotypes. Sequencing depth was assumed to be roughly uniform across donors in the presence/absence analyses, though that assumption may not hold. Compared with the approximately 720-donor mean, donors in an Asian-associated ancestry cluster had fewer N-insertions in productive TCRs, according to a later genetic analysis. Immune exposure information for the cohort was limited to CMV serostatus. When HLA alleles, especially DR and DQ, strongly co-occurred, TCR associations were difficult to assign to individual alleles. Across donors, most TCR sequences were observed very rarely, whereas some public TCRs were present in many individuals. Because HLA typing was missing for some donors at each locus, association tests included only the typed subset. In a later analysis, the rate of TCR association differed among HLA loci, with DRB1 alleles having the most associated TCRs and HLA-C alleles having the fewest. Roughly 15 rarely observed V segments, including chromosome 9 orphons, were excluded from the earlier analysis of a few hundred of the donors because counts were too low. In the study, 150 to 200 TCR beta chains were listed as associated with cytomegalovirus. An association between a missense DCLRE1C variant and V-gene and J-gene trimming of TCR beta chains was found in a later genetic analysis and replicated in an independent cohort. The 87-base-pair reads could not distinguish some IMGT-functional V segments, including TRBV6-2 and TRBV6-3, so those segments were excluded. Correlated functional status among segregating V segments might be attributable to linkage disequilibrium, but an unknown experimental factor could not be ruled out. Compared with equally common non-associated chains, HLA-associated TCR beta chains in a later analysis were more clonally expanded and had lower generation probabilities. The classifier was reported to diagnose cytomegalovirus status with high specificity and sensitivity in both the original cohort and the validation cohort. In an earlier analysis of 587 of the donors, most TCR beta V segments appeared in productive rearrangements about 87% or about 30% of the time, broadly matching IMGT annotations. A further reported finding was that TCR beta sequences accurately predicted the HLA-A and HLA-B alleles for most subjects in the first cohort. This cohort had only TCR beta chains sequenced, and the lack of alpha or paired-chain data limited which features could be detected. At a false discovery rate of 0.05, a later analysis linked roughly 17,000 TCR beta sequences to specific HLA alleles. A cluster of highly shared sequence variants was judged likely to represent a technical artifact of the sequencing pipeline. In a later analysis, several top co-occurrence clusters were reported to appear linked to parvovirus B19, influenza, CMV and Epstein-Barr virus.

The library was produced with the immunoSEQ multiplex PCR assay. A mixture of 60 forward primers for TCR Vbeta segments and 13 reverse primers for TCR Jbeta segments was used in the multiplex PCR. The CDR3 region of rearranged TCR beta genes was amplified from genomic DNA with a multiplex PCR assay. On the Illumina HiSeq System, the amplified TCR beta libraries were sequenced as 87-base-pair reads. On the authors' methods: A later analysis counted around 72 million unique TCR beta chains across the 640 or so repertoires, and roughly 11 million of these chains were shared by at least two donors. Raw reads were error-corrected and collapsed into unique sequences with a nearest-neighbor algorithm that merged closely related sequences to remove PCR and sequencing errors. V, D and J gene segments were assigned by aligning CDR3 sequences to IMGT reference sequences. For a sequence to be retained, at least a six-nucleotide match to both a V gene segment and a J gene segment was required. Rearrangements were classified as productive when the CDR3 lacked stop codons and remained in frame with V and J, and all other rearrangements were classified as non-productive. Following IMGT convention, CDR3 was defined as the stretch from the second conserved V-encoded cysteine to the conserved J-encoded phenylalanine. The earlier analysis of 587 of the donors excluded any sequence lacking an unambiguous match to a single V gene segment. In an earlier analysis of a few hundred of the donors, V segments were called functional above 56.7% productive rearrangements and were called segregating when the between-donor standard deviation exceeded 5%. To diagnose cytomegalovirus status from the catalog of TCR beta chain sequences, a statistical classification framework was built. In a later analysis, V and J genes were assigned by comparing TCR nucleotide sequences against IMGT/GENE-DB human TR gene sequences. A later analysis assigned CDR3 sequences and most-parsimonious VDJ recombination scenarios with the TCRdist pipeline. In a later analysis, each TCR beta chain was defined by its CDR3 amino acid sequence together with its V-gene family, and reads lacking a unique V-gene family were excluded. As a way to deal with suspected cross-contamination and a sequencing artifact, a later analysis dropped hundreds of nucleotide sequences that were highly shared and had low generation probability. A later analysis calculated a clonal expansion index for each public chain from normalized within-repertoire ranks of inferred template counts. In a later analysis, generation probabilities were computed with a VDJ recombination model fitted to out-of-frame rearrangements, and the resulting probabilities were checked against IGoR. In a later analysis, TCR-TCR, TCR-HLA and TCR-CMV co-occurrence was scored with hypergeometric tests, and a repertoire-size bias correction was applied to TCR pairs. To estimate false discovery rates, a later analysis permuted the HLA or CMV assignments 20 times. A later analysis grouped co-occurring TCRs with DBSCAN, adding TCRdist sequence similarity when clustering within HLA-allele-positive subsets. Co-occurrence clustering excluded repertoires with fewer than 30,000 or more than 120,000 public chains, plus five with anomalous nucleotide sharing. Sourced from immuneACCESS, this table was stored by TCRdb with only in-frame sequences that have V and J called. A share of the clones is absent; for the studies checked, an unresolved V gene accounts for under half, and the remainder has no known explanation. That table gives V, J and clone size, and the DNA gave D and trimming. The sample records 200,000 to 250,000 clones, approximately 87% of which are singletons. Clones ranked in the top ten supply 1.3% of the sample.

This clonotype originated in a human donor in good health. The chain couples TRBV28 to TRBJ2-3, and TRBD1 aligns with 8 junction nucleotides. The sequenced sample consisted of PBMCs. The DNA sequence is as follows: TGTGCCAGCAGTTTCCAGGGGGCGAGCACAGATACGCAGTATTTT. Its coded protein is CASSFQGASTDTQYF.